This TCR beta chain was sequenced in a study of shared clonotypes between healthy human individuals. Study-level findings and limits: The sole specimen, blood, was sampled, and tissue repertoires likely differ. Unshared clonotypes carried lower generation probabilities than those common to all four donors. Large sequencing depth failed to make sorted-subset sequencing complete, rarefaction showed.

Per sorted-subset replicate PCR, input was around 220 ng DNA, representing around 30,000 T cell genomes. Assay used: immunoSEQ multiplex PCR; TCRdb lists only in-frame clones, some missing. The profile shows roughly 1,500,000 clones, approximately 98% of them singletons. Comment on this clone: Antigen unknown.

V was shortened by 6 bases and J by 2 bases, with 5 bases between the two germline ends. The length of the CDR3 is 13 residues. CDR1 MNHNS and CDR2 SASEGT come from the germline V gene. This TCR was recovered from a man under 40 in good health. The sequenced sample was naive CD4+ T cells sorted from blood. As to subset: CD45RA+ positively selected. The chain has TRBV6-1 and TRBJ2-6; D gene uncertain. This CDR3 is CASSAAGANVLTF. The CDR3 DNA follows: TGTGCCAGCAGCGCGGCTGGGGCCAACGTCCTGACTTTC.